This passage covers 20 T cell receptor beta chains from one sample sequenced in a study of regulatory T cells in long-lasting Graves disease. Arm-PCR of CDR3 regions with iRepertoire HTBI primers generated TCR beta libraries. A single record per CDR3 protein comes from TCRdb applying MiXCR to the multiplex PCR reads. The repertoire holds fewer than 500,000 distinct CDR3 sequences, 15% to 20% seen once, with more than 9% in the top ten. Stated time point: newly diagnosed GD, antithyroid drugs for less than 3 months. Extracted PBMC RNA gave rise to the TCR library. These data also formed part of another study, on T cells in Graves' hyperthyroidism and ophthalmopathy.

Here the sequenced sample was peripheral blood mononuclear cells (PBMCs), taken at new diagnosis, from a patient treated with antithyroid drugs. The receptors were sampled from a man aged 35 to 55 with Graves disease.

The chain joins TRBV19 to TRBJ2-3; 15 nucleotides match TRBD2. This CDR3 has 16 residues. CDR1 and CDR2 from the germline V gene are LNHDA and SQIVND (reference sequence). V lost 6 bases to trimming and J lost 3 bases; unmatched junction nucleotides: 4. The CDR3 nucleotides are TGTGCCAGTAGAGAGGGGACTAGCGGGAGGACAGATACGCAGTATTTT. It specifies CASREGTSGRTDTQYF.

This clonotype was seen repeatedly, ten times or more. The CDR3 nucleotides read TGTGCCAGCAGTTTTTTGAAGTCAGGGGTCGGGGGAAACACCATATATTTT. This gives the protein CASSFLKSGVGGNTIYF. The chain joins TRBV28 to TRBJ1-3, with a possible D match to TRBD1 (6 bases). The CDR3 contains 17 residues. V was shortened by 3 bases and J by 4 bases, with 19 bases between the two germline ends. Germline CDR1 reads MDHEN; CDR2 reads SYDVKM.

This clonotype has only a few counts. This chain uses TRBV2 with TRBJ2-1; possibly TRBD1 for D (5 bases). The germline V gene encodes CDR1 SNHLY and CDR2 FYNNEI. The V gene lost 2 bases and the J gene lost 4 bases, with 9 bases spanning the gap. The CDR3 covers 14 residues. The CDR3 protein is CASSEQGPYNEQFF. The DNA for the CDR3 is TGTGCCAGCAGTGAACAGGGTCCTTACAATGAGCAGTTCTTC. Drawing the rest from reference TRBV2 and TRBJ2-1, the complete variable domain is EPEVTQTPSHQVTQMGQEVILRCVPISNHLYFYWYRQILGQKVEFLVSFYNNEISEKSEIFDDQFSVERPDGSNFTLKIRSTKLEDSAMYFCASSEQGPYNEQFFGPGTRLTVL.

At least ten counts were recorded for this clonotype. The rearrangement joins TRBV14 to TRBJ2-7; 9 positions agree with TRBD2. This CDR3 contains 16 residues. V lost 4 bases and J lost 0; bases outside the gene matches: 7. Germline CDR1 is SGHDN and CDR2 is FVKESK. CDR3 residues: CASSLYSSGVSYEQYF. Here the CDR3 DNA reads TGTGCCAGCAGCCTCTACTCTAGCGGGGTCTCCTACGAGCAGTACTTC.

The J gene is TRBJ2-7, the V gene TRBV9; 8 bases agree with TRBD2. The CDR3 has 14 residues. The germline V gene has CDR1 SGDLS and CDR2 YYNGEE. V was pared by 0 bases and J by 5 bases, with 4 bases of the junction left unmatched. The chain's CDR3 is CASSVAGGNHEQYF. The CDR3 coding sequence is TGTGCCAGCAGCGTAGCGGGAGGGAACCACGAGCAGTACTTC.

CDR3 bases: TGTGCCAGCAGCTTGCCCGGACAGGGGGCCGGCACCGGGGAGCTGTTTTTT. Amino acids: CASSLPGQGAGTGELFF. The gene calls are TRBV5-5 and TRBJ2-2; 11 positions agree with TRBD1. The germline gives CDR1 SGHKS, CDR2 YYEKEE (reference sequence). The CDR3 is made up of 17 amino acids. The ends lost 1 base at V and 4 bases at J; junction bases unmatched: 6.

A note on this clonotype: With only one base between it and a far larger clone, this is likely a read error. The chain employs TRBV28 and TRBJ1-1; D gene unclear. Germline CDR1 is MDHEN and CDR2 is SYDVKM. V was clipped by 6 bases and J by 3 bases, with 11 bases between them. The length of the CDR3 is 13 residues. CDR3 region: CASSLDGDTEAFF. The DNA for the CDR3 is TGTGCCAGCAGCTTAGACGGGGACACTGAAGCTTTCTTT.

The rearrangement links TRBV28 to TRBJ2-1; 7 nucleotides line up with TRBD2. Germline-derived CDR1 and CDR2 are MDHEN and SYDVKM. The CDR3 spans 16 residues. The ends lost 2 bases at V and 5 bases at J; junction bases unmatched: 9. The CDR3 loop reads CASSLISSSGNNEQFF. DNA for the CDR3: TGTGCCAGCAGTTTAATCTCGTCTAGCGGTAACAATGAGCAGTTCTTC.

This clonotype was recorded many times. The genes are TRBV20-1 and TRBJ2-1; D perhaps matches TRBD2 (6 bases). V was clipped by 0 bases and J by 3 bases, with 12 bases between them. Germline V gives CDR1 DFQATT, CDR2 SNEGSKA (reference sequence). This CDR3 has 15 amino acids. The CDR3 bases are TGCAGTGCTAGAGATCTGGCGGGAAACTACAATGAGCAGTTCTTC. Translation: CSARDLAGNYNEQFF.

The rearrangement uses TRBV7-2 and TRBJ2-1; D remains ambiguous. Per germline, CDR1 SGHTA and CDR2 FQGNSA. The V end was cut by 4 bases, the J end by 0 bases, with 10 bases between. The CDR3 runs to 15 residues. The CDR3 sequence: CASSSGYSSYNEQFF. The CDR3 region has the DNA TGTGCCAGCAGCTCAGGCTATAGCTCCTACAATGAGCAGTTCTTC.

This clonotype has a handful of counts. V gene TRBV29-1 combines with J gene TRBJ2-2; 7 bases are a match to TRBD1. V was pared by 5 bases and J by 9 bases, with 3 bases of the junction left unmatched. Germline V gene lookup returns CDR1 SQVTM and CDR2 ANQGSEA. The CDR3 runs 11 residues. The CDR3 protein is CSVWTGRELFF. The CDR3 nucleotides read TGCAGCGTTTGGACAGGCCGGGAGCTGTTTTTT.

This clonotype was detected many times. The chain links TRBV28 to TRBJ2-4; D not certain. With 6 bases removed from V and 0 bases from J, the gap between germline ends came to 9 bases. The CDR3 extends over 14 amino acids. CDR1 and CDR2 from the germline V gene are MDHEN and SYDVKM. The chain's CDR3 is CASSFGGAKNIQYF. In DNA, the CDR3 is TGTGCCAGCAGCTTCGGCGGAGCCAAAAACATTCAGTACTTC.

This CDR3 is CASTDSLPEQFF. In nucleotides, the CDR3 is TGTGCCAGCACCGACAGCCTTCCTGAGCAGTTCTTC. The J gene is TRBJ2-1, the V gene TRBV2, with D possibly matching TRBD1 (5 bases). The CDR3 covers 12 residues. CDR1 SNHLY and CDR2 FYNNEI come from the germline V gene. Trimming took off 7 bases at V and 9 bases at J, with 13 bases between the two ends.

V is TRBV4-2 and J is TRBJ1-3, with 8 nucleotides matching TRBD1. The V gene end was trimmed by 0 bases and the J gene end by 2 bases; junction bases not matched to a gene: 6. The germline V gene encodes CDR1 LGHNA and CDR2 YNFKEQ. This CDR3 spans 17 amino acids. In DNA form, the CDR3 reads TGTGCCAGCAGCCAAGATGGACGGACAGGGACTGGAAACACCATATATTTT. This translates into CASSQDGRTGTGNTIYF.

The chain combines TRBV20-1 with TRBJ2-1; TRBD2 matches at 12 bases. The germline gives CDR1 DFQATT, CDR2 SNEGSKA (reference sequence). The CDR3 has 14 residues. V was pared by 6 bases and J by 7 bases, with 7 bases of the junction left unmatched. This chain's CDR3 is CSALTSGSRNEQFF. The CDR3, as DNA: TGCAGTGCCCTGACTAGCGGGAGCAGAAATGAGCAGTTCTTC.

The genes are TRBV14 and TRBJ2-1; perhaps TRBD1 as D (6 bases). The CDR3 has 16 residues. The V end lost 4 bases, the J end lost 7 bases, and 20 bases lay between the germline ends. The germline gives CDR1 SGHDN, CDR2 FVKESK. CDR3 sequence (DNA): TGTGCCAGCAGCCCCTGGCCCCGGGCTAGGGGGAATGAGCAGTTCTTC. Protein product: CASSPWPRARGNEQFF. The entire variable domain, with the rest obtained from reference TRBV14 and TRBJ2-1, is as follows: EAGVTQFPSHSVIEKGQTVTLRCDPISGHDNLYWYRRVMGKEIKFLLHFVKESKQDESGMPNNRFLAERTGGTYSTLKVQPAELEDSGVYFCASSPWPRARGNEQFFGPGTRLTVL.

This clonotype was counted at least ten times. The J gene is TRBJ2-3, the V gene TRBV6-1, with 8 positions matching TRBD2. The CDR3 is 15 amino acids. J was trimmed by 3 bases and V by 6 bases; bases with no gene match: 8. Germline loops: CDR1 MNHNS, CDR2 SASEGT. The DNA of the CDR3 is TGTGCCAGCAGCAAGACTAGCGTGTCGACAGATACGCAGTATTTT. It yields the protein CASSKTSVSTDTQYF.

Details on this clonotype: Being one base from a much bigger clone, this may be a read error. This rearrangement joins TRBV2 to TRBJ1-5; no reliable D call. The CDR3 contains 11 residues. Germline CDR1 and CDR2: SNHLY and FYNNEI. The CDR3 coding sequence is TGTGCCAGCAGGCTCAATCGGCCCCAGCATTTT. It encodes CASRLNRPQHF.

This clonotype was observed many times. The chain joins TRBV28 to TRBJ2-7; no firm D call. V dropped 2 bases and J dropped 4 bases, with 12 bases sitting between them. From germline, CDR1 is MDHEN and CDR2 SYDVKM. The CDR3 sequence is 14 residues long. CDR3 region: CASSLPTYGYEQYF. CDR3 DNA: TGTGCCAGCAGTTTACCCACATACGGTTACGAGCAGTACTTC.

This clonotype was seen repeatedly, ten times or more. CDR3 residues: CASSQAAGGLYEQYF. The CDR3 DNA follows: TGTGCCAGCAGCCAAGCTGCGGGAGGGCTCTACGAGCAGTACTTC. V is TRBV3-1 and J is TRBJ2-7; 9 bases align to TRBD2. The J segment lost 3 bases and the V segment lost 1 base, leaving 4 bases of the junction unmatched. The CDR3 runs to 15 residues. The germline CDR1 and CDR2 sequences are LGHDT and YNNKEL (reference sequence).